This TCR beta chain stems from a study of T-cell memory formation after mild COVID-19. Overall study results and limits: Some responding clones appeared in pre-infection memory, suggesting cross-reactive memory joined.

This clonotype was detected a few times. What it binds is not known. There are 13 residues in the CDR3. Looked up from germline, CDR1 is SQVTM and CDR2 is ANQGSEA. V lost 6 bases to trimming and J lost 4 bases; unmatched junction nucleotides: 8. TCRdb reanalysed the 5' RACE reads using MiXCR and keeps one entry per CDR3 protein. The repertoire holds roughly 600,000 distinct CDR3 sequences, with 18% as singletons. The chain combines TRBV29-1 with TRBJ1-1, with 7 positions matching TRBD1. Sequenced sample: PBMCs or a T cell subset sorted from them (not recorded which). The sequence derives from an adult woman who had mild COVID-19 (a few samples of this study predate the infection). Cell type and time point are not known. The CDR3 DNA reads as TGCAGCGTGAACAGGGGACTAGCCACTGAAGCTTTCTTT. As protein: CSVNRGLATEAFF.